These 3 T cell receptor beta chains share one sample of origin, sequenced in a study of monozygotic twins with inflammatory bowel disease. TCRdb re-called the 5' RACE reads and gives one entry per CDR3 protein, without DNA. Its clone listing holds approximately 150,000 distinct CDR3 sequences. The specimen sequenced was blood. These TCRs come from a human donor with ulcerative colitis or Crohn's disease, or a healthy co-twin of an affected twin (not recorded which).

J is TRBJ2-7 and V is TRBV25-1; TCRdb names TRBD1, which stays unverified in the absence of DNA. This CDR3 spans 16 amino acids. Germline V gene lookup returns CDR1 MGHDK and CDR2 SYGVNS. The CDR3: CASSDAQRGHGYEQYF.

V gene TRBV27 combines with J gene TRBJ1-6; TCRdb proposes TRBD1, but this gene call is untestable without DNA. The germline CDR1 and CDR2 sequences are MNHEY and SMNVEV (reference sequence). The CDR3 contains 17 residues. CDR3 sequence: CASSSLSGRTVNSPLHF.

The chain recombines TRBV6-6 with TRBJ1-5. The germline V gene encodes CDR1 MNHNY and CDR2 SVGAGI (reference sequence). This CDR3 is built from 14 residues. The CDR3 sequence is CASSYGGGNQPQHF.